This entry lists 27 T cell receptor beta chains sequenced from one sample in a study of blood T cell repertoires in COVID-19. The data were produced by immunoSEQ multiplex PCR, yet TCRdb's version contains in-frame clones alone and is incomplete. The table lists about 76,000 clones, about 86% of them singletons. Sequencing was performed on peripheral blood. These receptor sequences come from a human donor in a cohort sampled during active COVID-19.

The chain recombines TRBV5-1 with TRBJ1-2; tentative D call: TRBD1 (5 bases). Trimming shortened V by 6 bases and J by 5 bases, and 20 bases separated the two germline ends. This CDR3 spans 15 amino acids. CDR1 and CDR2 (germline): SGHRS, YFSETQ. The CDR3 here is CASTIPGGPFYGYTF. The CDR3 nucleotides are TGCGCCAGCACCATACCCGGGGGACCATTTTATGGCTACACCTTC. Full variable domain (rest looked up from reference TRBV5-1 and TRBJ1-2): KAGVTQTPRYLIKTRGQQVTLSCSPISGHRSVSWYQQTPGQGLQFLFEYFSETQRNKGNFPGRFSGRQFSNSRSEMNVSTLELGDSALYLCASTIPGGPFYGYTFGSGTRLTVV.

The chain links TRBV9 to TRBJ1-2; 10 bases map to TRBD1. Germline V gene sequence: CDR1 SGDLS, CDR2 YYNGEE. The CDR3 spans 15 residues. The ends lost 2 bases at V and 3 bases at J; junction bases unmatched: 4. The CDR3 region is CASSVGTGAYYGYTF. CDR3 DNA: TGTGCCAGCAGCGTCGGGACAGGGGCGTACTATGGCTACACCTTC.

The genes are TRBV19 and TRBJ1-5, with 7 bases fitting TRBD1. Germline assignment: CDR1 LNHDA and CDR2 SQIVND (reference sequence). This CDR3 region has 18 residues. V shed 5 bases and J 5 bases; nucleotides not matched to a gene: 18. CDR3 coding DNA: TGTGCCAGTAGTCCCAGGACAGGAAACCCAAAACGGTATCAGCCCCAGCATTTT. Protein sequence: CASSPRTGNPKRYQPQHF.

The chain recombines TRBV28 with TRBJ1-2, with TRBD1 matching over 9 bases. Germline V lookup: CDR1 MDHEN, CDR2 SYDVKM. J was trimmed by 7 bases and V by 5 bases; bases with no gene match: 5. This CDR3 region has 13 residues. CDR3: CASSPGQGSGYTF. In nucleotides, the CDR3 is TGTGCCAGCAGTCCTGGACAGGGGTCTGGCTACACCTTC.

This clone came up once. The CDR3 region has the DNA TGTGCCAGCAGTTTAGCGGCAGGGTCACATCAGCCCCAGCATTTT. Its translation: CASSLAAGSHQPQHF. The V gene is TRBV27, the J gene TRBJ1-5; the D gene is possibly TRBD1 (5 bases). The V end lost 2 bases, the J end lost 5 bases, and 13 bases lay between the germline ends. The CDR3 sequence is 15 residues long. Germline values: CDR1 MNHEY, CDR2 SMNVEV (reference sequence).

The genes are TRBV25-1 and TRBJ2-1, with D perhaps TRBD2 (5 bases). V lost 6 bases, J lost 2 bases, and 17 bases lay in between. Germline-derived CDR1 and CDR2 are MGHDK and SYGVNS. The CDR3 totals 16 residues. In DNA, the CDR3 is TGTGCCAGCAGATCTTTTGGACGGGGAGCCTACAATGAGCAGTTCTTC. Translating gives CASRSFGRGAYNEQFF.

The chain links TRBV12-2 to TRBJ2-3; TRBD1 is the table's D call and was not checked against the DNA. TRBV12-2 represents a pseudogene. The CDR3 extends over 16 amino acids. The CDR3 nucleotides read TGTGCAAGTCGCTTAGTCGGCTGGGACACAACAGATACGCAGTATTTT. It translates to CASRLVGWDTTDTQYF.

The CDR3 coding sequence is TGTGCCAGTAGGGACATTGGGTCCTATAATTCACCCCTCCACTTT. Its translation is CASRDIGSYNSPLHF. J is TRBJ1-6 and V is TRBV19; maybe TRBD1 (5 bases). Trimming took off 6 bases at V and 1 base at J, with 10 bases between the two ends. Germline CDR1 LNHDA, CDR2 SQIVND (reference sequence). This CDR3 spans 15 amino acids.

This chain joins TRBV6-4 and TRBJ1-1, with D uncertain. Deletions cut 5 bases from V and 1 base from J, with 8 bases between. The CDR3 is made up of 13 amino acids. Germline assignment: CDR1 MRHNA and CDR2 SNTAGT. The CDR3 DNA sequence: TGTGCCAGCAGTCTCGAGGAGAACACTGAAGCTTTCTTT. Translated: CASSLEENTEAFF.

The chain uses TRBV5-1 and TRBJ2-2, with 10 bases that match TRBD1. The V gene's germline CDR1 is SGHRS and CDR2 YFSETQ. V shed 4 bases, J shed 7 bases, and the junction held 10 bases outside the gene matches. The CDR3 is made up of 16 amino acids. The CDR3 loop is CASSPPGQGKGGELFF. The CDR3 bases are TGCGCCAGCAGCCCCCCGGGACAGGGGAAAGGCGGGGAGCTGTTTTTT.

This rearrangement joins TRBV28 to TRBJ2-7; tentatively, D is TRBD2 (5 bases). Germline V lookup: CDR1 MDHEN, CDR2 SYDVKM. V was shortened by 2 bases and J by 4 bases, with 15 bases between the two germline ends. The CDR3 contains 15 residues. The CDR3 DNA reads TGTGCCAGCAGTTTAAACGGGATATGGGCGTACGAGCAGTACTTC. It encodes CASSLNGIWAYEQYF.

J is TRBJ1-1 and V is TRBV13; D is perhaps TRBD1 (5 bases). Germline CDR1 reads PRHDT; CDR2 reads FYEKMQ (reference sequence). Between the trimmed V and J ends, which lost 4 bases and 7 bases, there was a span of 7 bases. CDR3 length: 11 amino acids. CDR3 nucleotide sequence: TGTGCCAGCAGCTGGGGCGGTGAAGCTTTCTTT. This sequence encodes CASSWGGEAFF.

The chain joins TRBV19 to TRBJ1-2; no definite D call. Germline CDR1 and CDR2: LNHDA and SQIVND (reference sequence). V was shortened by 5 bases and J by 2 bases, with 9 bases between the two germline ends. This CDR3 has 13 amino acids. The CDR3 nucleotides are TGTGCCAGTAGTCCCACAACGAACTATGGCTACACCTTC. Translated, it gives CASSPTTNYGYTF.

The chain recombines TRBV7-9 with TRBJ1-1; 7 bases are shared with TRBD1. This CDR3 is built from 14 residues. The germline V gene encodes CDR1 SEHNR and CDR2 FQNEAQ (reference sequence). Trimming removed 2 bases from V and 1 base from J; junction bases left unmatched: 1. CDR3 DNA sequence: TGTGCCAGCAGCTTACAGGGGGAGAACACTGAAGCTTTCTTT. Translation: CASSLQGENTEAFF. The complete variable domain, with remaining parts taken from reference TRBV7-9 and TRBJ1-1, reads DTGVSQNPRHKITKRGQNVTFRCDPISEHNRLYWYRQTLGQGPEFLTYFQNEAQLEKSRLLSDRFSAERPKGSFSTLEIQRTEQGDSAMYLCASSLQGENTEAFFGQGTRLTVV.

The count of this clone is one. The CDR3 DNA is TGTGCCAGCTCACCACCAGGGGGAAGAGGAAACACCATATATTTT. The encoded protein is CASSPPGGRGNTIYF. The chain employs TRBV18 and TRBJ1-3, with a possible D match to TRBD1 (6 bases). Trimming pared 0 bases from V and 4 bases from J, leaving 10 bases between. This CDR3 contains 15 residues. CDR1 is KGHSH, CDR2 LQKENI, per germline.

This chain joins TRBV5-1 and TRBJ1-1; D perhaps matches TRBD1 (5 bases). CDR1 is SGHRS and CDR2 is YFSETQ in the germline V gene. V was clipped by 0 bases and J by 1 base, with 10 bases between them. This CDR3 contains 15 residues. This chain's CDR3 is CASSLGPGGNTEAFF. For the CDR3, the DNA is TGCGCCAGCAGCTTGGGGCCCGGGGGGAACACTGAAGCTTTCTTT.

The CDR3 nucleotides read TGTGCCAGCAGTGAATTAAACTACGAGCAGTACTTC. It codes for CASSELNYEQYF. The gene calls are TRBV6-1 and TRBJ2-7; D gene ambiguous. The V end was cut by 2 bases, the J end by 3 bases, with 5 bases between. The CDR3 sequence is 12 residues long. Germline V gene sequence: CDR1 MNHNS, CDR2 SASEGT.

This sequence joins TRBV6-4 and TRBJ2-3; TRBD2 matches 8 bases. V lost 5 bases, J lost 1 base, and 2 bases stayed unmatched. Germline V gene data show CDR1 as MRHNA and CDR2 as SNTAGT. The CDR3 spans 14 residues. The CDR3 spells CASSPGLGTDTQYF. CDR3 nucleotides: TGTGCCAGCAGTCCGGGACTAGGCACAGATACGCAGTATTTT.

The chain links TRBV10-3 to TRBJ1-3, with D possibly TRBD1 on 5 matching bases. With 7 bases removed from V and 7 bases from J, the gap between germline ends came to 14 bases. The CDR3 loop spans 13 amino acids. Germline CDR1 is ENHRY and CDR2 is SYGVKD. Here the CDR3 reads CAINGGEVNTIYF. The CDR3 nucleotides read TGTGCCATCAATGGAGGGGAGGTGAACACCATATATTTT.

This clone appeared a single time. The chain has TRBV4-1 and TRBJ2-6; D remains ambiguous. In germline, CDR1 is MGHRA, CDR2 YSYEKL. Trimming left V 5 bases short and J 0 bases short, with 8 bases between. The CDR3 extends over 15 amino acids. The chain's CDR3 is CASSGDFSGANVLTF. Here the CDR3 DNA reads TGCGCCAGCAGCGGAGACTTCTCTGGGGCCAACGTCCTGACTTTC.

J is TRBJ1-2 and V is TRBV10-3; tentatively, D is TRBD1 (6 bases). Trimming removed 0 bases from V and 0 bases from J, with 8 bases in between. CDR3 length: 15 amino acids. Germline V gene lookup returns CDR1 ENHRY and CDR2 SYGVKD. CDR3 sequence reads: CAISESGGSNYGYTF. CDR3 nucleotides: TGTGCCATCAGTGAGTCTGGGGGCTCTAACTATGGCTACACCTTC.

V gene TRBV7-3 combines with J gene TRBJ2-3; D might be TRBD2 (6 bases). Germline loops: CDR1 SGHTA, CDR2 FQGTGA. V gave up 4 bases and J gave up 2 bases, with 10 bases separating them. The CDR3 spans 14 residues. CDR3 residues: CASSWDFDTDTQYF. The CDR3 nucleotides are TGTGCCAGCAGCTGGGACTTTGACACAGATACGCAGTATTTT.

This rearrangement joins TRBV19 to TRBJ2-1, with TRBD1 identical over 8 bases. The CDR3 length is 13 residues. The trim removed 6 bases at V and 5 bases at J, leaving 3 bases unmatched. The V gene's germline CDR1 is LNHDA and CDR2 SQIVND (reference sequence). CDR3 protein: CASRRTGNNEQFF. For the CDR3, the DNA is TGTGCCAGTAGGAGGACAGGGAACAATGAGCAGTTCTTC.

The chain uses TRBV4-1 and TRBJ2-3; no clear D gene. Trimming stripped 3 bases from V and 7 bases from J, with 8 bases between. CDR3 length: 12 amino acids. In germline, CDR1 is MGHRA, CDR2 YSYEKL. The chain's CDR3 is CASSHGLYTQYF. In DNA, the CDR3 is TGCGCCAGCAGCCATGGCCTCTATACGCAGTATTTT.

CDR3 protein: CASSPAVWDRVFPYEQYF. CDR3 coding DNA: TGTGCCAGCTCACCAGCGGTCTGGGACAGGGTATTTCCCTACGAGCAGTACTTC. The V and J genes are TRBV18 and TRBJ2-7; 9 nucleotides agree with TRBD1. The CDR3 extends over 18 amino acids. Losses at the gene ends were 2 bases for V and 2 bases for J; bases not matched to a gene: 13. Looked up from germline, CDR1 is KGHSH and CDR2 is LQKENI.

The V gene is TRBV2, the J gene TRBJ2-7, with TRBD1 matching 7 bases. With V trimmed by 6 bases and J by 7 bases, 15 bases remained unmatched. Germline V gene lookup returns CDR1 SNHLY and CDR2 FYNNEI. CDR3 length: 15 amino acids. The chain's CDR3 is CASSQDRLEGSEQYF. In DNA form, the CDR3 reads TGTGCCAGCAGCCAGGACAGGCTAGAGGGTTCTGAGCAGTACTTC.

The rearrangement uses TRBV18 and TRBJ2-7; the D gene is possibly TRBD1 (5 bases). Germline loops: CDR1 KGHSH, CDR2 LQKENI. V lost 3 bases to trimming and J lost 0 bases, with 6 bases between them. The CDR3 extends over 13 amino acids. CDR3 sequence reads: CASSPQGSYEQYF. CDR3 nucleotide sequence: TGTGCCAGCTCACCTCAGGGCTCCTACGAGCAGTACTTC.